The 26 T cell receptor beta chains below come from one sample, sequenced in a study of blood T cells in healthy people across ages. Through a sample-barcoded 5' primer and a J-beta primer mix, a second PCR was run for about 6 to 11 cycles. Via MiXCR, TCRdb re-called the 5' RACE reads, giving one row per CDR3 protein. The sample records over 1.5 million distinct CDR3 sequences, around half being singletons. The sample consisted of blood. These receptors were taken from a woman between 40 and 50 years old in good health.

Only a few counts were recorded for this clonotype. The V and J genes are TRBV9 and TRBJ2-7; D uncertain. With 3 bases removed from V and 0 bases from J, the gap between germline ends came to 13 bases. From germline, CDR1 is SGDLS and CDR2 YYNGEE. The CDR3 contains 15 residues. The CDR3 region is CASSGPSDSSYEQYF. CDR3 nucleotide sequence: TGTGCCAGCAGCGGACCGTCGGATAGCTCCTACGAGCAGTACTTC. Based on the CDR3 plus reference TRBV9 and TRBJ2-7, the full variable domain is DSGVTQTPKHLITATGQRVTLRCSPRSGDLSVYWYQQSLDQGLQFLIQYYNGEERAKGNILERFSAQQFPDLHSELNLSSLELGDSALYFCASSGPSDSSYEQYFGPGTRLTVT.

The CDR3 region has the DNA TGCAGCGCCACGACAGGGTTGGAGGGCGAGCAGTACTTC. This gives the protein CSATTGLEGEQYF. This chain joins TRBV29-1 and TRBJ2-7; D perhaps matches TRBD1 (7 bases). CDR1 SQVTM and CDR2 ANQGSEA come from the germline V gene. This CDR3 spans 13 amino acids. V lost 7 bases, J lost 6 bases, and 19 bases lay in between.

This clonotype has more than one count but fewer than ten. The chain uses TRBV6-1 and TRBJ2-7; 8 bases match TRBD1. V shed 5 bases, J shed 1 base, and the junction held 7 bases outside the gene matches. Germline lookup yields CDR1 MNHNS and CDR2 SASEGT. The CDR3 loop spans 15 amino acids. As DNA, the CDR3 is TGTGCCAGCAGTTTCGGACAGGGTCGGTCCTACGAGCAGTACTTC. Amino acid sequence: CASSFGQGRSYEQYF.

Here the CDR3 DNA reads TGTGCCATCAGTGTGGAGGAAAACACCGGGGAGCTGTTTTTT. Its protein product is CAISVEENTGELFF. The gene calls are TRBV10-3 and TRBJ2-2, with D possibly matching TRBD2 (5 bases). This CDR3 spans 14 amino acids. V was shortened by 4 bases and J by 2 bases, with 8 bases between the two germline ends. The germline V gene has CDR1 ENHRY and CDR2 SYGVKD.

There are a few counts of this clonotype. The rearrangement joins TRBV6-6 to TRBJ1-2; D is unclear. V lost 6 bases and J lost 6, with 14 bases in between. From germline, CDR1 is MNHNY and CDR2 SVGAGI (reference sequence). CDR3 length: 13 amino acids. CDR3 in DNA: TGTGCCAGCAGCAACATAGCAAGCGATGGCTACACCTTC. It encodes CASSNIASDGYTF.

This chain uses TRBV9 with TRBJ1-1; unclear D gene. Germline loops: CDR1 SGDLS, CDR2 YYNGEE. The V gene lost 0 bases and the J gene lost 3 bases, with 12 bases spanning the gap. This CDR3 contains 15 residues. This CDR3 reads CASSVAPGRDTEAFF. For the CDR3, the DNA is TGTGCCAGCAGCGTAGCTCCGGGAAGGGACACTGAAGCTTTCTTT.

This chain joins TRBV6-2 or TRBV6-3 and TRBJ1-2; D is ambiguous. This CDR3 spans 12 amino acids. Per the germline V gene, CDR1 is MNHEY and CDR2 is SVGEGT. Trimming took off 6 bases at V and 4 bases at J, with 9 bases between the two ends. CDR3 DNA: TGTGCCAGCAGCCATGCTAGCTATGGCTACACCTTC. It codes for CASSHASYGYTF.

The chain has TRBV20-1 and TRBJ2-1, with 12 bases aligning to TRBD2. Trimming at V came to 2 bases and at J to 2 bases, leaving 4 bases not matched to a gene. Germline V gene lookup returns CDR1 DFQATT and CDR2 SNEGSKA (reference sequence). CDR3 length: 16 residues. The CDR3 DNA sequence: TGCAGTGCTAGACGGACTAGCGGGGCCCCCTACAATGAGCAGTTCTTC. This translates into CSARRTSGAPYNEQFF.

The table lists this clonotype with many counts. This chain links TRBV7-2 with TRBJ2-5, with 9 bases aligning to TRBD2. J gave up 4 bases and V 5 bases, and 5 bases lay outside the gene matches. This CDR3 contains 14 residues. The germline V gene encodes CDR1 SGHTA and CDR2 FQGNSA. CDR3 bases: TGTGCCAGCAGCCGGCTAGCGGGGTTAGAGACCCAGTACTTC. It yields the protein CASSRLAGLETQYF. The full variable domain, completed using reference TRBV7-2 and TRBJ2-5, is GAGVSQSPSNKVTEKGKDVELRCDPISGHTALYWYRQSLGQGLEFLIYFQGNSAPDKSGLPSDRFSAERTGGSVSTLTIQRTQQEDSAVYLCASSRLAGLETQYFGPGTRLLVL.

The V gene is TRBV20-1, the J gene TRBJ2-5; 11 bases align to TRBD2. The V gene's germline CDR1 is DFQATT and CDR2 SNEGSKA (reference sequence). This CDR3 comprises 14 residues. V shed 6 bases and J 11 bases; nucleotides not matched to a gene: 14. CDR3: CSAKLAGAPSGQYF. The CDR3 DNA sequence: TGCAGTGCAAAACTAGCGGGGGCCCCCTCTGGGCAGTACTTC.

This sequence joins TRBV14 and TRBJ2-1; a possible D gene is TRBD1 (5 bases). The V and J ends lost 1 base and 9 bases respectively, with 13 bases between them. The V gene's germline CDR1 is SGHDN and CDR2 FVKESK. The CDR3 consists of 14 residues. The CDR3 DNA reads as TGTGCCAGCAGCCAAGCCCAGGGTTCGCGTGAGCAGTTCTTC. This translates into CASSQAQGSREQFF.

The table lists this clonotype with a count of one. V and J are TRBV15 and TRBJ2-1, with 10 bases lining up with TRBD2. The CDR3 is 15 residues long. Germline loops: CDR1 LNHNV, CDR2 YYDKDF (reference sequence). The J segment lost 5 bases and the V segment lost 3 bases, leaving 4 bases of the junction unmatched. The CDR3 loop reads CATSSPSGGNNEQFF. The CDR3 DNA sequence: TGTGCCACCAGCAGCCCTAGCGGGGGAAACAATGAGCAGTTCTTC.

The V and J genes are TRBV10-3 and TRBJ2-5; 12 positions match TRBD2. Trimming removed 2 bases from V and 2 bases from J; junction bases left unmatched: 3. This CDR3 contains 16 residues. CDR1 is ENHRY, CDR2 SYGVKD, per germline. CDR3 in amino acids: CAISEPTSGGQETQYF. The CDR3 DNA reads as TGTGCCATCAGTGAGCCGACTAGCGGGGGTCAAGAGACCCAGTACTTC.

This clonotype has just one count. The rearrangement links TRBV20-1 to TRBJ2-1, with D perhaps TRBD2 (6 bases). Germline assignment: CDR1 DFQATT and CDR2 SNEGSKA (reference sequence). V was cut by 0 bases and J by 7 bases, with 22 bases left in between. CDR3 length: 17 residues. Here the CDR3 DNA reads TGCAGTGCTAGAGAATCCCACGGGCGGGACTCCTCAAATGAGCAGTTCTTC. This sequence encodes CSARESHGRDSSNEQFF.

CDR3 region: CASSLAAGGQFF. The CDR3 DNA sequence: TGTGCCAGCAGCTTAGCGGCAGGAGGGCAGTTCTTC. The chain uses TRBV7-2 and TRBJ2-1; a weak D match, TRBD2 (5 bases). Trimming cost V 0 bases and J 12 bases, with 9 bases left between them. The CDR3 has 12 residues. Per the germline V gene, CDR1 is SGHTA and CDR2 is FQGNSA.

The V and J genes are TRBV7-9 and TRBJ2-3; 10 bases map to TRBD2. Looked up from germline, CDR1 is SEHNR and CDR2 is FQNEAQ (reference sequence). The CDR3 sequence is 16 residues long. V gave up 0 bases and J gave up 5 bases; unmatched junction bases: 5. CDR3 coding DNA: TGTGCCAGCAGCTTAGCGGGCCTAGCGGGGGTAGATACGCAGTATTTT. Translation gives CASSLAGLAGVDTQYF.

The chain has TRBV4-2 and TRBJ2-3; TRBD2 matches at 12 bases. V trimming: 0 bases; J trimming: 9 bases; junction bases outside the gene matches: 7. CDR3 length equals 16 residues. Germline CDR1 LGHNA, CDR2 YNFKEQ. The chain's CDR3 is CASSQEASGGAWTQYF. The CDR3 DNA is TGTGCCAGCAGCCAAGAGGCTAGCGGGGGGGCTTGGACGCAGTATTTT.

On this clonotype itself: Mismatch with germline at one junction end may stem from a read error. V and J are TRBV13 and TRBJ1-2; D unclear. The CDR3 spans 14 residues. Per the germline V gene, CDR1 is PRHDT and CDR2 is FYEKMQ (reference sequence). CDR3 amino acids: CACSPGRLDYGYTF. CDR3 DNA sequence: TGTGCCTGCAGTCCCGGGCGTTTAGACTATGGCTACACCTTC.

The chain is built from TRBV5-1 and TRBJ2-5; weak D call: TRBD1 (6 bases). V was shortened by 0 bases and J by 4 bases, with 13 bases between the two germline ends. This CDR3 has 15 amino acids. Per the germline V gene, CDR1 is SGHRS and CDR2 is YFSETQ. CDR3 residues: CASSLAFSRGETQYF. The CDR3, as DNA: TGCGCCAGCAGCTTGGCCTTTTCCAGGGGAGAGACCCAGTACTTC. Combining the CDR3 with reference TRBV5-1 and TRBJ2-5 gives the whole variable domain KAGVTQTPRYLIKTRGQQVTLSCSPISGHRSVSWYQQTPGQGLQFLFEYFSETQRNKGNFPGRFSGRQFSNSRSEMNVSTLELGDSALYLCASSLAFSRGETQYFGPGTRLLVL.

This chain joins TRBV6-5 and TRBJ2-7, with 9 positions matching TRBD2. V was clipped by 3 bases and J by 1 base; unmatched bases: 4. Germline V CDR1 and CDR2: MNHEY, SVGAGI. The CDR3 has 15 residues. The CDR3 protein is CASSYLSGGSYEQYF. The CDR3 region has the DNA TGTGCCAGCAGTTATCTTAGCGGGGGATCCTACGAGCAGTACTTC.

This chain connects TRBV29-1 to TRBJ1-2; TRBD1 matches at 10 bases. The germline gives CDR1 SQVTM, CDR2 ANQGSEA. There are 15 residues in the CDR3. V was pared by 1 base and J by 0 bases, with 2 bases of the junction left unmatched. The CDR3 loop reads CSVEGTGGSNYGYTF. CDR3 coding DNA: TGCAGCGTTGAAGGGACAGGGGGTTCTAACTATGGCTACACCTTC.

V usage is TRBV6-5 and J usage is TRBJ2-5, with no clear D. CDR1 is MNHEY, CDR2 SVGAGI, per germline. The CDR3 is 14 amino acids. The V end lost 0 bases, the J end lost 2 bases, and 7 bases lay between the germline ends. CDR3 sequence reads: CASSYSNEQETQYF. The CDR3 region has the DNA TGTGCCAGCAGTTACTCGAACGAGCAAGAGACCCAGTACTTC.

The chain joins TRBV10-1 to TRBJ2-7; either TRBD1 or TRBD2 may fit D (5 bases each). Germline V gene data show CDR1 as WNHNN and CDR2 as SYGVQD (reference sequence). CDR3 size: 15 residues. Between the trimmed V and J ends, which lost 6 bases and 0 bases, there was a span of 15 bases. The CDR3 here is CASRGTRDGSYEQYF. The CDR3 region has the DNA TGCGCCAGCAGGGGAACAAGGGACGGCTCCTACGAGCAGTACTTC.

As for this clonotype: Given a much more abundant clone one base away, this may be a read error. V and J are TRBV12-3 or TRBV12-4 and TRBJ2-5; D remains unclear. Near its end, the DNA agrees better with TRBJ2-1, so the J call may be wrong. CDR3 length: 13 amino acids. CDR3 region: CASSLVDQETQFF. The CDR3 DNA reads TGTGCCAGCAGTTTGGTCGACCAAGAGACCCAGTTCTTC.

The CDR3 spells CASSKQGGQFF. The DNA of the CDR3 is TGCGCCAGCAGCAAACAGGGAGGGCAGTTCTTC. The rearrangement uses TRBV5-1 and TRBJ2-1, with D perhaps matching TRBD1 or TRBD2 (6 bases each). Germline loops: CDR1 SGHRS, CDR2 YFSETQ. The CDR3 spans 11 residues. Trimming took off 4 bases at V and 12 bases at J, with 11 bases between the two ends.

This clonotype has more than one count but fewer than ten. The chain employs TRBV20-1 and TRBJ2-3, with D perhaps assigned TRBD1 or TRBD2 (6 bases each). CDR1 and CDR2 from the germline V gene are DFQATT and SNEGSKA (reference sequence). The CDR3 covers 14 residues. The V end was cut by 0 bases, the J end by 5 bases, with 12 bases between. The CDR3 sequence is CSARDWGARDTQYF. The CDR3 coding sequence is TGCAGTGCTAGAGATTGGGGGGCCAGAGATACGCAGTATTTT.